This is a list of T cell receptor beta chains from one sample in a study of T cells in Graves' hyperthyroidism and ophthalmopathy. TCRdb fed the multiplex PCR reads into MiXCR, producing one record per CDR3 protein. This table has 370,000 or so distinct CDR3 sequences, around a sixth appearing once. The sample consisted of blood. These receptors all come from a young woman with Graves' hyperthyroidism that later progressed to Graves' ophthalmopathy. Both conserved end residues are part of each CDR3. D genes are given only for firm matches. A row's size may be missing; if present it is once, few, many or a size class.

J | size | D | V | CDR3 | DNA
TRBJ2-1 | . | . | TRBV28 | CASSLGRSRNEQFF | TGTGCCAGCAGTTTAGGCAGGTCAAGGAATGAGCAGTTCTTC
TRBJ2-5 | few | . | TRBV7-9 | CASSSRSGTRETQYF | TGTGCCAGCAGCTCCCGTTCAGGGACACGGGAGACCCAGTACTTC
TRBJ2-7 | . | TRBD2 | TRBV27 | CASSLSSGTSGRRAYEQYF | TGTGCCAGCAGTTTATCATCCGGGACTAGCGGGAGGCGCGCCTACGAGCAGTACTTC
TRBJ1-2 | many | . | TRBV6-2/TRBV6-3 | CASSSGHFDIYGYTF | TGTGCCAGCAGCAGCGGACACTTTGACATCTATGGCTACACCTTC
TRBJ2-7 | . | . | TRBV14 | CASSQDTDRSYEQYF | TGTGCCAGCAGCCAAGACACAGATCGGTCCTACGAGCAGTACTTC
TRBJ2-4 | many | . | TRBV28 | CASSLLGREDIQYF | TGTGCCAGCAGTTTATTGGGCAGGGAGGACATTCAGTACTTC
TRBJ2-7 | . | TRBD2 | TRBV7-9 | CASSPPGLAGMAYEQYF | TGTGCCAGCAGCCCTCCGGGACTAGCGGGGATGGCCTACGAGCAGTACTTC
TRBJ2-1 | many | . | TRBV27 | CASSLSRWRDFVNEQFF | TGTGCCAGCAGTTTATCTCGCTGGCGGGATTTCGTCAATGAGCAGTTCTTC
TRBJ1-5 | many | . | TRBV20-1 | CSARGRAGYSNQPQHF | TGCAGTGCTAGAGGGCGGGCGGGCTATAGCAATCAGCCCCAGCATTTT
TRBJ2-1 | . | TRBD2 | TRBV2 | CASSGLAGGYREQFF | TGTGCCAGCAGTGGACTAGCGGGAGGCTATAGGGAGCAGTTCTTC
TRBJ2-7 | many | . | TRBV3-1 | CASSPRSGYYEQYF | TGTGCCAGCAGCCCTAGATCCGGTTACTACGAGCAGTACTTC
TRBJ1-1 | few | TRBD1 | TRBV19 | CASSWTGWSGAFF | TGTGCCAGTAGTTGGACAGGGTGGTCCGGAGCTTTCTTT
TRBJ2-7 | many | TRBD2 | TRBV27 | CASSLFGLAELSYEQYF | TGTGCCAGCAGTTTATTTGGACTAGCGGAGTTAAGCTACGAGCAGTACTTC
TRBJ1-1 | many | . | TRBV6-1 | CASSPAGTEAFF | TGTGCCAGCAGTCCCGCAGGCACTGAAGCTTTCTTT
TRBJ1-2 | . | TRBD1 | TRBV12-3/TRBV12-4 | CASSQGGAWGYTF | TGTGCCAGCAGCCAAGGGGGCGCCTGGGGCTACACCTTC
TRBJ1-1 | . | . | TRBV13 | CASSFAQGRTEAFF | TGTGCCAGCAGCTTTGCGCAGGGTCGCACTGAAGCTTTCTTT
TRBJ2-1 | many | . | TRBV6-6 | CASSYSFSSGAPRNEQFF | TGTGCCAGCAGTTACTCTTTTTCGTCGGGAGCGCCCCGCAATGAGCAGTTCTTC
TRBJ1-2 | many | . | TRBV30 | CAWKRFEVHYGYTF | TGTGCCTGGAAAAGATTTGAGGTCCACTATGGCTACACCTTC
TRBJ2-7 | . | TRBD2 | TRBV15 | CATGSLAGGIPLHAREQYF | TGTGCCACCGGGTCCTTAGCGGGAGGAATCCCTCTACACGCGCGGGAGCAGTACTTC
TRBJ2-1 | . | TRBD2 | TRBV7-8 | CASSFRLASHNEQFF | TGTGCCAGCAGCTTTCGACTAGCGTCCCACAATGAGCAGTTCTTC
TRBJ2-4 | . | TRBD1 | TRBV6-1 | CATLGTGGRDIQYF | TGTGCCACTCTTGGGACAGGGGGCAGGGACATTCAGTACTTC
TRBJ1-5 | few | . | TRBV9 | CASSGGGPEQPQHF | TGTGCCAGCAGCGGCGGGGGGCCGGAGCAGCCCCAGCATTTT
TRBJ2-3 | few | TRBD2 | TRBV5-1 | CASSVATSGSTDTQYF | TGCGCCAGCAGCGTAGCGACTAGCGGGAGTACAGATACGCAGTATTTT
TRBJ2-1 | many | TRBD2 | TRBV5-1 | CASSLELPGLADYEQFF | TGCGCCAGCAGCTTAGAACTTCCGGGACTAGCGGACTATGAGCAGTTCTTC
TRBJ1-5 | many | . | TRBV2 | CASSEKSARPGVGQPQHF | TGTGCCAGCAGTGAAAAGTCTGCTCGGCCAGGGGTGGGTCAGCCCCAGCATTTT
TRBJ2-1 | many | TRBD2 | TRBV28 | CASSTNSGSVYNEQFF | TGTGCCAGCAGTACCAACAGCGGGAGCGTGTACAATGAGCAGTTCTTC
TRBJ2-1 | many | . | TRBV6-1 | CASSYEASSSYNEQFF | TGTGCCAGCAGTTACGAGGCGTCGAGCTCCTACAATGAGCAGTTCTTC
TRBJ2-1 | . | TRBD2 | TRBV20-1 | CSAWTSGSPNEQFF | TGCAGTGCTTGGACTAGCGGGAGCCCCAATGAGCAGTTCTTC
TRBJ2-2 | few | TRBD2 | TRBV20-1 | CSARDGGLAGGGELFF | TGCAGTGCTAGAGATGGGGGACTAGCGGGAGGGGGGGAGCTGTTTTTT
TRBJ2-7 | many | . | TRBV11-3 | CASSLGMVAIRRNEQYF | TGTGCCAGCAGCTTAGGTATGGTAGCGATCCGTCGGAACGAGCAGTACTTC
TRBJ2-7 | many | TRBD2 | TRBV20-1 | CSARLSGIRNEQYF | TGCAGTGCTAGATTAAGCGGGATCAGAAACGAGCAGTACTTC
TRBJ2-1 | many | TRBD2 | TRBV20-1 | CSASELAGDQLADEQFF | TGCAGTGCTAGTGAACTAGCGGGAGACCAGCTTGCGGATGAGCAGTTCTTC
TRBJ2-2 | many | . | TRBV11-2 | CASSPPGWRVNTGELFF | TGTGCCAGCAGCCCCCCTGGGTGGAGGGTAAACACCGGGGAGCTGTTTTTT
TRBJ1-5 | . | TRBD1 | TRBV6-2/TRBV6-3 | CASSSGTGGVLYSNQPQHF | TGTGCCAGCAGCTCCGGGACAGGGGGCGTCCTTTATAGCAATCAGCCCCAGCATTTT
TRBJ1-6 | . | TRBD1 | TRBV19 | CAVGQGNSPLHF | TGTGCTGTTGGACAGGGTAATTCACCCCTCCACTTT
TRBJ2-7 | . | . | TRBV27 | CASTHGTGTYYKQYF | TGTGCCAGCACCCACGGGACTGGGACTTACTACAAGCAGTACTTC
TRBJ2-7 | many | TRBD2 | TRBV5-1 | CASSFMGGPYEQYF | TGCGCCAGCAGCTTCATGGGAGGGCCCTACGAGCAGTACTTC
TRBJ2-1 | many | TRBD2 | TRBV2 | CASSYPNAGLVNEQFF | TGTGCCAGCAGTTATCCAAACGCGGGACTAGTTAATGAGCAGTTCTTC
TRBJ2-3 | few | . | TRBV6-5 | CASSYAVGPPGSDTQYF | TGTGCCAGCAGTTACGCAGTCGGACCCCCGGGGTCAGATACGCAGTATTTT
TRBJ2-1 | few | TRBD2 | TRBV7-8 | CASTRTSSYNEQFF | TGTGCCAGTACTAGGACTAGCTCCTACAATGAGCAGTTCTTC
TRBJ1-4 | few | . | TRBV20-1 | CSAGRPGSNEKLFF | TGCAGTGCTGGCAGACCGGGGAGTAATGAAAAACTGTTTTTT
TRBJ2-7 | many | . | TRBV20-1 | CSATDLRPLPYEQYF | TGCAGTGCAACCGATCTTCGCCCTCTCCCTTACGAGCAGTACTTC
TRBJ2-3 | once | TRBD2 | TRBV27 | CASSPGTSGWDTQYF | TGTGCCAGCAGCCCCGGGACTAGCGGGTGGGATACGCAGTATTTT
TRBJ2-1 | . | TRBD2 | TRBV2 | CANGGLAGMNEQFF | TGTGCCAACGGGGGACTAGCGGGAATGAATGAGCAGTTCTTC
TRBJ2-7 | . | TRBD2 | TRBV5-6 | CASSFRSGRAYEQYF | TGTGCCAGCAGCTTCAGAAGCGGGAGGGCCTACGAGCAGTACTTC
TRBJ1-5 | . | . | TRBV20-1 | CSARLGGGGKGNQPQHF | TGCAGTGCTAGACTGGGGGGGGGGGGGAAGGGCAATCAGCCCCAGCATTTT
TRBJ2-3 | . | TRBD1 | TRBV4-2 | CASSQGTTGGRFGIDTQYF | TGTGCCAGCAGCCAAGGGACGACAGGGGGCCGATTTGGCATAGATACGCAGTATTTT
TRBJ1-4 | many | . | TRBV29-1 | CSVGGDPTNEKLFF | TGCAGCGTTGGTGGGGATCCAACTAATGAAAAACTGTTTTTT
TRBJ2-5 | many | . | TRBV20-1 | CSAREGAVRETQYF | TGCAGTGCTAGAGAGGGCGCAGTCCGAGAGACCCAGTACTTC
TRBJ2-7 | . | TRBD1 | TRBV7-2 | CASSAQDRGYEQYF | TGTGCCAGCAGCGCCCAAGACAGGGGCTACGAGCAGTACTTC
TRBJ2-2 | many | . | TRBV12-3/TRBV12-4 | CASRSWDSRTTTGELFF | TGTGCCAGCAGAAGTTGGGACTCTCGAACCACCACCGGGGAGCTGTTTTTT
TRBJ1-4 | many | . | TRBV6-2/TRBV6-3 | CASSHGEKLFF | TGTGCCAGCAGTCACGGTGAAAAACTGTTTTTT
TRBJ1-2 | many | TRBD1 | TRBV3-1 | CASSLGTGTGEEYGYTF | TGTGCCAGCAGCCTCGGGACCGGGACAGGGGAAGAGTATGGCTACACCTTC
TRBJ2-2 | . | TRBD2 | TRBV11-2 | CASSRTSGSLNTGELFF | TGTGCCAGCAGTCGGACTAGCGGGAGTTTGAACACCGGGGAGCTGTTTTTT